This T cell receptor (beta chain) was recorded in a study of response to subunit inactivated influenza vaccine. This clonotype turned up a few times. Its matching antigen is unknown. The study, taken as a whole, reports: Few new T cells, the authors suggested, are recruited by each seasonal influenza vaccination.

TCRdb re-called the RT-PCR reads with MiXCR, one entry per CDR3 protein. The data hold a few hundred thousand distinct CDR3 sequences, with around 22% observed a single time. Germline V gene data show CDR1 as SQVTM and CDR2 as ANQGSEA. CDR3 length: 14 residues. Trimming took 3 bases from V and 3 from J; bases not matched to a gene: 4. This sequence joins TRBV29-1 and TRBJ2-1, with 8 bases identical to TRBD2. This TCR derives from a man in his fifties or sixties who received an inactivated influenza vaccine. The sequencing used PBMCs from blood, collected 21 months after vaccination. The CDR3 sequence: CSVDRGGFYNEQFF. CDR3 coding DNA: TGCAGCGTTGATCGGGGGGGTTTCTACAATGAGCAGTTCTTC.